A selection of T cell receptor beta chains follows, all from one sample in a study of lung T cells in sarcoidosis with Löfgren's syndrome. From the reads, TCRdb called clonotypes with MiXCR, one entry per CDR3 protein. The repertoire holds 60,000 or so distinct CDR3 sequences, 21% seen once, with approximately 2.2% in the top ten. The sequencing input was CD4+ T cells from PBMCs. The receptors were gathered from a human donor with sarcoidosis (Löfgren's syndrome or another form), or a control subject (not recorded which). Each CDR3 is given with its conserved first and last residue. Fields, in order: D gene, V gene, J gene, clone size, CDR3 protein, CDR3 DNA. A D gene is named only where the DNA matches it firmly. Rows give clone size only sometimes, using once, few, many, or a class for an expanded clone.

d_call: TRBD2
v_call: TRBV12-3/TRBV12-4
j_call: TRBJ2-3
clone_size: -
cdr3_aa: CASRTGLAGSDTQYF
cdr3_nt: TGTGCCAGCAGAACGGGACTAGCGGGATCCGATACGCAGTATTTT

d_call: TRBD2
v_call: TRBV6-1
j_call: TRBJ2-1
clone_size: many
cdr3_aa: CASSSALFSGGGYNEQFF
cdr3_nt: TGTGCCAGCAGTTCCGCCCTCTTTAGCGGGGGGGGCTACAATGAGCAGTTCTTC

d_call: -
v_call: TRBV12-3/TRBV12-4
j_call: TRBJ2-3
clone_size: -
cdr3_aa: CASTSNADTQYF
cdr3_nt: TGTGCCAGCACATCAAACGCAGATACGCAGTATTTT

d_call: TRBD1
v_call: TRBV11-2
j_call: TRBJ2-3
clone_size: few
cdr3_aa: CASSPGQGLFSDTQYF
cdr3_nt: TGTGCCAGCAGCCCGGGACAGGGCCTATTTTCGGATACGCAGTATTTT

d_call: -
v_call: TRBV7-8
j_call: TRBJ2-3
clone_size: -
cdr3_aa: CASSLVGGADTQYF
cdr3_nt: TGTGCCAGCAGCTTGGTCGGAGGGGCAGATACGCAGTATTTT

d_call: -
v_call: TRBV6-1
j_call: TRBJ1-5
clone_size: many
cdr3_aa: CASSEQGSGGQPQHF
cdr3_nt: TGTGCCAGCAGTGAGCAGGGTTCCGGCGGTCAGCCCCAGCATTTT

d_call: TRBD2
v_call: TRBV20-1
j_call: TRBJ2-1
clone_size: many
cdr3_aa: CSAPQRSGGAYNEQFF
cdr3_nt: TGCAGTGCTCCTCAGCGTAGCGGGGGGGCCTACAATGAGCAGTTCTTC

d_call: -
v_call: TRBV2
j_call: TRBJ1-6
clone_size: -
cdr3_aa: CASSLDSSYNSPLHF
cdr3_nt: TGTGCCAGCAGCCTAGACAGCTCCTATAATTCACCCCTCCACTTT

d_call: -
v_call: TRBV7-2
j_call: TRBJ1-1
clone_size: many
cdr3_aa: CASSSPGHPNTEAFF
cdr3_nt: TGTGCCAGCAGCTCTCCGGGACACCCGAACACTGAAGCTTTCTTT

d_call: TRBD2
v_call: TRBV7-2
j_call: TRBJ2-3
clone_size: many
cdr3_aa: CASSTSGTDTQYF
cdr3_nt: TGTGCCAGCAGTACTAGCGGGACAGATACGCAGTATTTT

d_call: -
v_call: TRBV29-1
j_call: TRBJ2-2
clone_size: few
cdr3_aa: CSVGQNTGELFF
cdr3_nt: TGCAGCGTTGGACAGAACACCGGGGAGCTGTTTTTT

d_call: -
v_call: TRBV3-1
j_call: TRBJ1-1
clone_size: once
cdr3_aa: CASSLGRGKNTEAFF
cdr3_nt: TGTGCCAGCAGCCTAGGGCGAGGGAAGAACACTGAAGCTTTCTTT

d_call: -
v_call: TRBV3-1
j_call: TRBJ2-2
clone_size: many
cdr3_aa: CASSQDLAYTGELFF
cdr3_nt: TGTGCCAGCAGCCAAGATTTGGCTTACACCGGGGAGCTGTTTTTT

d_call: -
v_call: TRBV20-1
j_call: TRBJ1-2
clone_size: many
cdr3_aa: CSASASRTQVLSNYGYTF
cdr3_nt: TGCAGTGCTAGTGCGTCCAGGACACAGGTTTTGTCTAACTATGGCTACACCTTC

d_call: -
v_call: TRBV12-3/TRBV12-4
j_call: TRBJ2-1
clone_size: -
cdr3_aa: CASSLDIPGQFF
cdr3_nt: TGTGCCAGCAGCCTGGACATCCCAGGGCAGTTCTTC

d_call: -
v_call: TRBV3-1
j_call: TRBJ2-2
clone_size: many
cdr3_aa: CASSLRETTGELFF
cdr3_nt: TGTGCCAGCAGCCTGCGCGAGACAACCGGGGAGCTGTTTTTT

d_call: TRBD2
v_call: TRBV10-3
j_call: TRBJ2-3
clone_size: many
cdr3_aa: CAIRGLVADTQYF
cdr3_nt: TGTGCCATCAGGGGACTAGTCGCAGATACGCAGTATTTT

d_call: -
v_call: TRBV18
j_call: TRBJ1-5
clone_size: few
cdr3_aa: CASSTSPGSLPQHF
cdr3_nt: TGTGCCAGCTCCACCAGTCCGGGCAGTCTGCCCCAGCATTTT

d_call: -
v_call: TRBV12-3/TRBV12-4
j_call: TRBJ1-1
clone_size: many
cdr3_aa: CASSLGSGNTEAFF
cdr3_nt: TGTGCCAGCAGTTTAGGCTCAGGGAACACTGAAGCTTTCTTT

d_call: TRBD2
v_call: TRBV20-1
j_call: TRBJ2-3
clone_size: few
cdr3_aa: CSASGRAWDTDTQYF
cdr3_nt: TGCAGTGCTAGCGGGAGGGCCTGGGATACAGATACGCAGTATTTT

d_call: TRBD1
v_call: TRBV18
j_call: TRBJ2-1
clone_size: few
cdr3_aa: CASSPNAGTASYNEQFF
cdr3_nt: TGTGCCAGCTCACCAAACGCCGGGACAGCATCTTACAATGAGCAGTTCTTC

d_call: -
v_call: TRBV6-6
j_call: TRBJ2-7
clone_size: many
cdr3_aa: CASSYDRFPYEQYF
cdr3_nt: TGTGCCAGCAGTTACGACAGGTTTCCCTACGAGCAGTACTTC

d_call: -
v_call: TRBV6-1
j_call: TRBJ1-1
clone_size: many
cdr3_aa: CASSSPGSLNTEAFF
cdr3_nt: TGTGCCAGCAGCTCCCCCGGCAGTTTGAACACTGAAGCTTTCTTT

d_call: -
v_call: TRBV4-3
j_call: TRBJ1-2
clone_size: many
cdr3_aa: CASSQILGAGGYTF
cdr3_nt: TGCGCCAGCAGCCAAATCCTCGGGGCCGGGGGCTACACCTTC

d_call: -
v_call: TRBV6-1
j_call: TRBJ2-7
clone_size: -
cdr3_aa: CASSRLSATYEQYF
cdr3_nt: TGTGCCAGCAGCAGACTTTCTGCCACCTACGAGCAGTACTTC